Included here is one T cell receptor beta chain sequence, with context. This sample was taken from a study of blood T cell repertoires in COVID-19. Sequencing used immunoSEQ multiplex PCR; TCRdb keeps in-frame clones, though not all of them. The sample consists of some 180,000 clones, about four fifths of them appearing once. Sequencing was carried out using peripheral blood. The TCR comes from a woman older than 75 with COVID-19, enrolled during active disease.

CDR3 residues: CASSTRGQGRNQPQHF. The CDR3 DNA sequence: TGTGCCAGCAGCACCCGGGGACAGGGGAGGAATCAGCCCCAGCATTTT. The genes are TRBV7-2 and TRBJ1-5; 10 positions agree with TRBD1. V gave up 5 bases and J gave up 4 bases; unmatched junction bases: 8. CDR3 size: 16 residues. Germline V gene data show CDR1 as SGHTA and CDR2 as FQGNSA.